Shown below are 20 T cell receptor beta chains from a single sample sequenced in a study of blood T cell repertoires in COVID-19. The protocol was immunoSEQ multiplex PCR, while the TCRdb copy is restricted to in-frame clones and leaves out a portion. The sample shows 150,000 to 200,000 clones, around 89% of them seen only once. Source material: PBMCs or T cells enriched from blood (not recorded which). The receptors stem from a woman between 50 and 59 years old who had recovered from COVID-19.

The gene calls are TRBV19 and TRBJ1-5; no clear D gene. CDR1 and CDR2 from the germline V gene are LNHDA and SQIVND (reference sequence). The CDR3 totals 12 residues. The ends were cut back, 7 bases at V and 1 base at J, with 5 bases in the middle. CDR3 in DNA: TGTGCCAGTATGAGCAGCAATCAGCCCCAGCATTTT. Residues: CASMSSNQPQHF.

The rearrangement links TRBV7-9 to TRBJ1-5, with D possibly matching TRBD1 (6 bases). Between the trimmed V and J ends, which lost 5 bases and 3 bases, there was a span of 11 bases. CDR3 size: 14 residues. Per the germline V gene, CDR1 is SEHNR and CDR2 is FQNEAQ (reference sequence). The CDR3 sequence: CASSPTGANQPQHF. The CDR3 DNA is TGTGCCAGCAGCCCGACAGGAGCCAATCAGCCCCAGCATTTT.

V and J are TRBV3-1 (or the pseudogene TRBV3-2) and TRBJ1-2; TRBD1 agrees at 10 bases. The CDR3 contains 14 residues. With V trimmed by 4 bases and J by 8 bases, 7 bases remained unmatched. Germline values: CDR1 LGHDT, CDR2 YNNKEL (reference sequence). The chain's CDR3 is CASSRGQGVWGYTF. In DNA form, the CDR3 reads TGTGCCAGCAGCCGAGGACAGGGGGTCTGGGGCTACACCTTC.

The chain links TRBV3-1 (or the pseudogene TRBV3-2) to TRBJ2-2, with D possibly TRBD1 on 6 matching bases. V lost 1 base and J 1 base, leaving 10 bases between the germline ends. The CDR3 consists of 16 residues. The germline V gene encodes CDR1 LGHDT and CDR2 YNNKEL (reference sequence). The CDR3 here is CASSQGARGNTGELFF. The CDR3 bases are TGTGCCAGCAGCCAAGGAGCCAGGGGGAACACCGGGGAGCTGTTTTTT.

The chain recombines TRBV19 with TRBJ1-2; 10 bases match TRBD1. The CDR3 sequence is 16 residues long. The germline V gene has CDR1 LNHDA and CDR2 SQIVND (reference sequence). V was clipped by 5 bases and J by 5 bases; unmatched bases: 11. CDR3 sequence reads: CASSAPGQGLSYGYTF. The CDR3 nucleotides are TGTGCCAGTAGTGCGCCGGGACAGGGGCTTTCTTATGGCTACACCTTC.

The V gene is TRBV6-2 or TRBV6-3, the J gene TRBJ1-5; 10 bases match TRBD1. Germline CDR1 MNHEY, CDR2 SVGEGT. V was clipped by 4 bases and J by 1 base; unmatched bases: 10. The CDR3 totals 18 residues. CDR3 region: CASSSTGTGVRSNQPQHF. CDR3 DNA: TGTGCCAGCAGTTCGACCGGGACAGGGGTTCGAAGCAATCAGCCCCAGCATTTT.

The gene calls are TRBV7-2 and TRBJ1-2; the D gene is possibly TRBD1 (6 bases). Trimming pared 5 bases from V and 4 bases from J, leaving 17 bases between. The CDR3 loop spans 15 amino acids. Germline V gene lookup returns CDR1 SGHTA and CDR2 FQGNSA. CDR3 sequence (DNA): TGTGCCAGCAGCCCCGGACAGATCTGGCTCTATGGCTACACCTTC. Translating it yields CASSPGQIWLYGYTF.

This rearrangement joins TRBV11-2 to TRBJ2-2, with 8 nucleotides matching TRBD2. V was pared by 1 base and J by 0 bases, with 1 base of the junction left unmatched. This CDR3 has 16 amino acids. Per germline, CDR1 SGHAT and CDR2 FQNNGV. The CDR3 nucleotides are TGTGCCAGCAGCTTAGCCGGGAGGGCGAACACCGGGGAGCTGTTTTTT. It codes for CASSLAGRANTGELFF.

The chain combines TRBV6-5 with TRBJ2-7; 7 nucleotides match TRBD2. The CDR3 totals 14 residues. The V gene's germline CDR1 is MNHEY and CDR2 SVGAGI. The junction had 12 bases not matched to a gene; V was cut back by 7 bases and J by 6 bases. DNA for the CDR3: TGTGCCAGCACTCGGACTAGTTTTATCTCCGAGCAGTACTTC. Amino acids: CASTRTSFISEQYF.

The CDR3 DNA is TGCGCCAGCAGCCAAACTCCGGGACAACTATACGAGCAGTACTTC. Translated: CASSQTPGQLYEQYF. The chain is built from TRBV4-3 and TRBJ2-7; possible D gene TRBD1, 6 bases. The CDR3 covers 15 residues. Trimming left V 2 bases short and J 4 bases short, with 15 bases between. Germline-derived CDR1 and CDR2 are LGHNA and YSLEER.

The CDR3 region is CATSDPMNTEAFF. DNA of the CDR3: TGTGCCACCAGTGATCCAATGAACACTGAAGCTTTCTTT. This chain uses TRBV24-1 with TRBJ1-1; no definite D call. The V end lost 3 bases, the J end lost 0 bases, and 4 bases lay between the germline ends. Germline lookup yields CDR1 KGHDR and CDR2 SFDVKD. The CDR3 sequence is 13 residues long.

CDR3 region: CASSAGQGRGYTEAFF. CDR3 sequence (DNA): TGTGCCAGCAGTGCGGGACAGGGGAGAGGGTACACTGAAGCTTTCTTT. V and J are TRBV6-1 and TRBJ1-1, with TRBD1 identical over 10 bases. Germline V gives CDR1 MNHNS, CDR2 SASEGT. Trimming took 4 bases from V and 3 from J; bases not matched to a gene: 8. This CDR3 spans 16 amino acids.

V is TRBV4-2 and J is TRBJ2-7; possible D gene TRBD2, 6 bases. CDR1 is LGHNA and CDR2 is YNFKEQ in the germline V gene. With 4 bases removed from V and 4 bases from J, the gap between germline ends came to 14 bases. This CDR3 contains 14 residues. CDR3 nucleotide sequence: TGTGCCAGCAGCCCAACCGCAAGCGGGTACGAGCAGTACTTC. It encodes CASSPTASGYEQYF.

The chain uses TRBV14 and TRBJ2-3; no firm D call. With 2 bases removed from V and 5 bases from J, the gap between germline ends came to 8 bases. Germline assignment: CDR1 SGHDN and CDR2 FVKESK. CDR3 size: 13 residues. The CDR3 here is CASSQNLRDTQYF. The CDR3 DNA sequence: TGTGCCAGCAGCCAAAACTTGCGAGATACGCAGTATTTT. The full variable domain, completed using reference TRBV14 and TRBJ2-3, is EAGVTQFPSHSVIEKGQTVTLRCDPISGHDNLYWYRRVMGKEIKFLLHFVKESKQDESGMPNNRFLAERTGGTYSTLKVQPAELEDSGVYFCASSQNLRDTQYFGPGTRLTVL.

CDR3 DNA: TGTGCCAGCAGCTTCCTTTTAGGGGGGGCCTACGAGCAGTACTTC. The encoded protein is CASSFLLGGAYEQYF. The chain combines TRBV7-8 with TRBJ2-7; D possibly corresponds to TRBD2 (7 bases). The CDR3 length is 15 residues. V lost 3 bases and J lost 2, with 14 bases in between. Germline-derived CDR1 and CDR2 are SGHVS and FQNEAQ.

The chain links TRBV7-9 to TRBJ2-7, with D uncertain. Trimming shortened V by 1 base and J by 0 bases, and 10 bases separated the two germline ends. The CDR3 length is 15 residues. Germline CDR1 reads SEHNR; CDR2 reads FQNEAQ (reference sequence). The CDR3 DNA reads TGTGCCAGCAGCTTAGAGGAGCTTTCCTCCTACGAGCAGTACTTC. Its translation is CASSLEELSSYEQYF.

The V call is TRBV7-9, the J call TRBJ1-4; weak D call: TRBD1 (5 bases). With 5 bases removed from V and 7 bases from J, the gap between germline ends came to 17 bases. Germline values: CDR1 SEHNR, CDR2 FQNEAQ (reference sequence). This CDR3 has 15 amino acids. The CDR3 region is CASSRQTEPREKLFF. The CDR3 coding sequence is TGTGCCAGCAGCCGGCAGACAGAGCCCCGTGAAAAACTGTTTTTT.

The genes are TRBV7-9 and TRBJ1-2; D not resolved. Germline CDR1 reads SEHNR; CDR2 reads FQNEAQ (reference sequence). CDR3 length: 13 residues. V was shortened by 5 bases and J by 7 bases, with 14 bases between the two germline ends. CDR3 sequence (DNA): TGTGCCAGCAGCCCCTCATTAGCGTCTGGCTACACCTTC. Translation: CASSPSLASGYTF.

V usage is TRBV6-2 or TRBV6-3 and J usage is TRBJ1-1, with D hard to call. This CDR3 region has 12 residues. Trimming pared 2 bases from V and 3 bases from J, leaving 4 bases between. Looked up from germline, CDR1 is MNHEY and CDR2 is SVGEGT. The CDR3 is CASSYSYTEAFF. The CDR3 DNA sequence: TGTGCCAGCAGTTACAGCTACACTGAAGCTTTCTTT.

The V gene is TRBV5-1, the J gene TRBJ2-7; 12 bases align to TRBD1. The CDR3 is made up of 16 amino acids. The germline CDR1 and CDR2 sequences are SGHRS and YFSETQ. The trim removed 0 bases at V and 7 bases at J, leaving 8 bases unmatched. CDR3 residues: CASSLGQGQGAGEQYF. CDR3 in DNA: TGCGCCAGCAGCTTGGGTCAGGGACAGGGGGCAGGAGAGCAGTACTTC. Full variable domain (outside the CDR3, taken from reference TRBV5-1 and TRBJ2-7): KAGVTQTPRYLIKTRGQQVTLSCSPISGHRSVSWYQQTPGQGLQFLFEYFSETQRNKGNFPGRFSGRQFSNSRSEMNVSTLELGDSALYLCASSLGQGQGAGEQYFGPGTRLTVT.